This is a list of T cell receptor beta chains from one sample in a study of T cell responses to AZD1222 COVID-19 vaccine. Generated by immunoSEQ multiplex PCR, the TCRdb table keeps only in-frame clones and is missing some. This table has under 150,000 clones, roughly 87% appearing once. The source was peripheral blood, collected 28 days after the second AZD1222 dose. The receptors derive from an adult who received the AZD1222 COVID-19 vaccine. Each CDR3 is given with its conserved first and last residue. A D gene is named only where the DNA matches it firmly. Size is stated for part of the rows, as once, few or many counts, or as a class when the clone is expanded.

j_gene	abundance	d_gene	v_gene	CDR3aa	CDR3nt
TRBJ1-3	-	-	TRBV7-6	CASSLVGGIGSGNTIYF	TGTGCCAGCAGCTTAGTCGGGGGCATTGGGTCTGGAAACACCATATATTTT
TRBJ2-5	-	-	TRBV6-5	CASSPQWGPGVSQYF	TGTGCCAGCAGTCCTCAGTGGGGGCCCGGGGTTTCCCAGTACTTC
TRBJ1-2	few	-	TRBV18	CASSTLEEGTKGYTF	TGTGCCAGCTCAACCCTCGAGGAGGGGACTAAAGGCTACACCTTC
TRBJ2-2	-	-	TRBV3-1/TRBV3-2	CASSQSVGAGELFF	TGTGCCAGCAGCCAAAGCGTGGGTGCCGGGGAGCTGTTTTTT
TRBJ2-5	-	TRBD2	TRBV2	CASTLSGGDQETQYF	TGTGCCAGTACCCTGAGCGGGGGGGATCAAGAGACCCAGTACTTC
TRBJ2-1	-	TRBD2	TRBV7-6	CASSEGLAGLSPNEQFF	TGTGCCAGCAGCGAGGGACTAGCGGGTCTCTCCCCCAATGAGCAGTTCTTC
TRBJ2-7	-	TRBD1	TRBV6-5	CASQGGGSSYEQYF	TGTGCCAGCCAAGGGGGCGGTTCTTCCTACGAGCAGTACTTC
TRBJ2-1	-	-	TRBV11-2	CASSLAGGHGNEQFF	TGTGCCAGCAGCTTAGCCGGGGGGCATGGCAATGAGCAGTTCTTC
TRBJ2-2	-	-	TRBV5-6	CASNQLGNREAGELFF	TGTGCCAGCAACCAACTCGGCAACAGGGAGGCCGGGGAGCTGTTTTTT
TRBJ1-1	-	-	TRBV19	CASSSHSGGETEAFF	TGTGCCAGTAGTTCCCACTCTGGGGGAGAAACTGAAGCTTTCTTT
TRBJ2-5	-	-	TRBV10-3	CAISEGGGETQYF	TGTGCCATCAGTGAGGGGGGAGGAGAGACCCAGTACTTC
TRBJ2-1	-	-	TRBV5-4	CASSAGREVSYNEQFF	TGTGCCAGCAGCGCCGGGAGAGAAGTCTCCTACAATGAGCAGTTCTTC
TRBJ2-7	-	TRBD1	TRBV7-9	CASSSDRGLEQYF	TGTGCCAGCAGTTCGGACAGGGGGCTCGAGCAGTACTTC
TRBJ2-5	-	TRBD1	TRBV18	CASSLRQGVAETQYF	TGTGCCAGCTCACTTAGACAGGGAGTAGCAGAGACCCAGTACTTC
TRBJ2-3	-	TRBD1	TRBV11-3	CASSPDRSDTQYF	TGTGCCAGCAGCCCGGACAGGTCGGATACGCAGTATTTT
TRBJ1-5	few	-	TRBV7-8	CASSLARSTQHF	TGTGCCAGCAGCTTAGCGCGATCGACCCAGCATTTT
TRBJ1-2	-	-	TRBV6-5	CASSYSEGGSYGYTF	TGTGCCAGCAGTTACTCGGAGGGGGGATCCTATGGCTACACCTTC
TRBJ1-1	-	-	TRBV12-2	CASRSALVLNTEAFF	TGTGCAAGTCGTTCCGCCTTAGTCCTGAACACTGAAGCTTTCTTT
TRBJ2-2	few	TRBD1	TRBV7-3	CASSSGQHTGELFF	TGTGCCAGCAGCTCGGGACAGCACACCGGGGAGCTGTTTTTT